The text below deals with one T cell receptor beta chain. Its antigen is undetermined. These data belong to a study of identical twins. The V end lost 3 bases, the J end lost 7 bases, and 22 bases lay between the germline ends. There are 16 residues in the CDR3. The germline CDR1 and CDR2 sequences are MNHEY and SMNVEV (reference sequence). TCRdb re-called the 5' RACE reads with MiXCR, one entry per CDR3 protein. This sample has 1.5 million to 2 million distinct CDR3 sequences, with about 31% found just once. General study findings and limits: Those out-of-frame alpha sequences shared by twins showed an excess of low generation probability.

The rearrangement links TRBV27 to TRBJ2-7, with D perhaps being TRBD1 or TRBD2 (5 bases each). Sequenced sample: cord blood. The TCR comes from a newborn girl in good health. The CDR3 bases are TGTGCCAGCAGTTTTTCGGGACGGATCTCCTACAATGAGCAGTACTTC. Amino acid sequence: CASSFSGRISYNEQYF.